A single sample gave rise to the 24 T cell receptor beta chains below, sequenced in a study of cytotoxic CD8 clonotypes in ibrutinib-treated CLL. Assay used: immunoSEQ multiplex PCR; TCRdb lists only in-frame clones, some missing. Here the sample spans around 70,000 clones, 68% being singletons. The starting material was PBMCs, obtained after 12 months of ibrutinib treatment. The receptor source for this set is a human donor with chronic lymphocytic leukemia.

The chain recombines TRBV6-1 with TRBJ1-5; no definite D call. With 6 bases removed from V and 7 bases from J, the gap between germline ends came to 16 bases. The CDR3 is made up of 14 amino acids. Looked up from germline, CDR1 is MNHNS and CDR2 is SASEGT. The CDR3 DNA reads as TGTGCCAGCAGGAGCAGTTTATCGGGGCAGCCCCAGCATTTT. Amino acid sequence: CASRSSLSGQPQHF.

V and J are TRBV14 and TRBJ2-4; 12 bases are shared with TRBD2. V lost 4 bases, J lost 6 bases, and 4 bases stayed unmatched. The CDR3 extends over 15 amino acids. CDR1 is SGHDN and CDR2 is FVKESK in the germline V gene. The CDR3 protein is CASSRRGLAGNIQYF. The CDR3 bases are TGTGCCAGCAGCCGCCGGGGACTAGCGGGAAACATTCAGTACTTC.

This sequence joins TRBV7-2 and TRBJ2-3; D tentatively reads TRBD1 or TRBD2 (5 bases each). The germline gives CDR1 SGHTA, CDR2 FQGNSA. Trimming shortened V by 0 bases and J by 3 bases, and 10 bases separated the two germline ends. The CDR3 has 15 amino acids. The CDR3: CASSLAGVGTDTQYF. The CDR3 DNA follows: TGTGCCAGCAGCTTAGCGGGGGTGGGGACAGATACGCAGTATTTT. The whole variable domain, remainder taken from reference TRBV7-2 and TRBJ2-3, is GAGVSQSPSNKVTEKGKDVELRCDPISGHTALYWYRQSLGQGLEFLIYFQGNSAPDKSGLPSDRFSAERTGGSVSTLTIQRTQQEDSAVYLCASSLAGVGTDTQYFGPGTRLTVL.

This clone was observed a single time. J is TRBJ1-5 and V is TRBV15; D is possibly TRBD1 (5 bases). CDR1 is LNHNV, CDR2 YYDKDF, per germline (reference sequence). V was cut by 0 bases and J by 3 bases, with 9 bases left in between. This CDR3 is built from 15 residues. CDR3 loop: CATSRDMGPNQPQHF. The CDR3 nucleotides are TGTGCCACCAGCAGAGATATGGGGCCCAATCAGCCCCAGCATTTT. Based on the CDR3 plus reference TRBV15 and TRBJ1-5, the full variable domain is DAMVIQNPRYQVTQFGKPVTLSCSQTLNHNVMYWYQQKSSQAPKLLFHYYDKDFNNEADTPDNFQSRRPNTSFCFLDIRSPGLGDTAMYLCATSRDMGPNQPQHFGDGTRLSIL.

The V gene is TRBV5-1, the J gene TRBJ1-3, with a tentative D call TRBD1 (5 bases). This CDR3 has 15 amino acids. Germline CDR1 reads SGHRS; CDR2 reads YFSETQ. V dropped 4 bases and J dropped 0 bases, with 11 bases sitting between them. CDR3 region: CASSPTGASGNTIYF. The CDR3, as DNA: TGCGCCAGCAGCCCCACTGGGGCCTCTGGAAACACCATATATTTT.

J is TRBJ2-7 and V is TRBV9; tentatively, D is TRBD1 or TRBD2 (5 bases each). The germline V gene encodes CDR1 SGDLS and CDR2 YYNGEE. The CDR3 runs 15 residues. V shed 0 bases and J shed 2 bases, with 12 bases lying between them. The CDR3 sequence is CASSVGVRGAYEQYF. CDR3 sequence (DNA): TGTGCCAGCAGCGTAGGGGTGAGGGGTGCCTACGAGCAGTACTTC.

This chain joins TRBV21-1 and TRBJ2-5. TRBV21-1 is a pseudogene segment. The CDR3 has 12 amino acids. CDR3 sequence (DNA): TGTGCCAGCAGCTCCTTGGGGGTCTCCCAGTACTTC. It codes for CASSSLGVSQYF.

The genes are TRBV5-1 and TRBJ2-5, with 9 bases lining up with TRBD1. The trim removed 0 bases at V and 5 bases at J, leaving 5 bases unmatched. Germline values: CDR1 SGHRS, CDR2 YFSETQ. This CDR3 contains 15 residues. CDR3 residues: CASSLDRGLGETQYF. CDR3 DNA sequence: TGCGCCAGCAGCTTGGACAGGGGGCTCGGCGAGACCCAGTACTTC.

This rearrangement joins TRBV6-5 to TRBJ2-7, with 8 bases fitting TRBD1. This CDR3 has 15 residues. Looked up from germline, CDR1 is MNHEY and CDR2 is SVGAGI. V gave up 6 bases and J gave up 5 bases; unmatched junction bases: 12. The CDR3 is CASSKTPDRANEQYF. In DNA form, the CDR3 reads TGTGCCAGCAGCAAAACCCCGGACAGGGCCAACGAGCAGTACTTC.

The V gene is TRBV10-3, the J gene TRBJ2-5; D gene uncertain. Germline-derived CDR1 and CDR2 are ENHRY and SYGVKD. The ends were cut back, 6 bases at V and 5 bases at J, with 7 bases in the middle. The length of the CDR3 is 11 residues. The CDR3 DNA is TGTGCCATCAGATCTGCGGAGACCCAGTACTTC. This codes for CAIRSAETQYF.

The chain recombines TRBV9 with TRBJ1-3; 9 nucleotides agree with TRBD1. The length of the CDR3 is 17 residues. Germline assignment: CDR1 SGDLS and CDR2 YYNGEE. V dropped 0 bases and J dropped 0; count of bases not matched to a gene: 4. The CDR3 spells CASSVATGGGSGNTIYF. The CDR3 DNA sequence: TGTGCCAGCAGCGTAGCTACAGGGGGCGGCTCTGGAAACACCATATATTTT.

The CDR3 here is CASSKGSSNQPQHF. The CDR3 DNA reads TGTGCCAGTAGTAAGGGGTCCAGCAATCAGCCCCAGCATTTT. The chain carries TRBV19 and TRBJ1-5; TRBD1 might be the D (5 bases). CDR1 is LNHDA and CDR2 is SQIVND in the germline V gene (reference sequence). This CDR3 region has 14 residues. The V and J ends lost 4 bases and 1 base respectively, with 8 bases between them.

This clone has a handful of counts. The chain joins TRBV19 to TRBJ1-1; D possibly corresponds to TRBD1 (6 bases). Deletions cut 9 bases from V and 5 bases from J, with 16 bases between. The CDR3 totals 13 residues. CDR1 and CDR2 (germline): LNHDA, SQIVND (reference sequence). DNA of the CDR3: TGTGCCAGCGGGGGACACTCGGGAACTGAAGCTTTCTTT. This sequence encodes CASGGHSGTEAFF.

The rearrangement links TRBV28 to TRBJ2-5; D is undetermined. The germline V and J ends were trimmed by 3 bases and 2 bases, with 13 bases remaining between them. Germline-derived CDR1 and CDR2 are MDHEN and SYDVKM. There are 15 residues in the CDR3. The CDR3 DNA reads TGTGCCAGCAGTTTTCCCCGCGGAGCACAAGAGACCCAGTACTTC. Amino acids: CASSFPRGAQETQYF.

The CDR3 spells CASSPETGNSNQPQHF. The CDR3 nucleotides read TGTGCCAGCTCACCCGAGACAGGGAATAGCAATCAGCCCCAGCATTTT. The gene calls are TRBV18 and TRBJ1-5; 7 nucleotides line up with TRBD1. The junction had 5 bases not matched to a gene; V was cut back by 3 bases and J by 0 bases. The CDR3 extends over 16 amino acids. Germline CDR1 and CDR2: KGHSH and LQKENI.

This clone was found a few times. The genes are TRBV6-5 and TRBJ2-4; D possibly corresponds to TRBD2 (6 bases). Per germline, CDR1 MNHEY and CDR2 SVGAGI. V was clipped by 10 bases and J by 0 bases, with 13 bases between them. The CDR3 runs to 14 residues. Here the CDR3 DNA reads TGTGCCACCGCTAGCGAATTAGCCAAAAACATTCAGTACTTC. This sequence encodes CATASELAKNIQYF.

This clone has a single count. The chain carries TRBV7-2 and TRBJ2-3, with 7 bases fitting TRBD2. J lost 5 bases, V lost 4 bases, and 6 bases had no gene match. This CDR3 contains 14 residues. Germline V gene sequence: CDR1 SGHTA, CDR2 FQGNSA. This CDR3 reads CASSSLGGVDTQYF. The CDR3, as DNA: TGTGCCAGCAGCTCCTTGGGGGGGGTAGATACGCAGTATTTT.

The chain joins TRBV6-5 to TRBJ1-1; tentative D call: TRBD1 (5 bases). The germline V gene encodes CDR1 MNHEY and CDR2 SVGAGI. V was trimmed by 0 bases and J by 4 bases, leaving 12 bases between them. CDR3 length equals 15 residues. CDR3: CASSYSQGPGTEAFF. In nucleotides, the CDR3 is TGTGCCAGCAGTTACTCGCAGGGTCCGGGCACTGAAGCTTTCTTT.

This sequence joins TRBV7-9 and TRBJ2-7; D assignment may be TRBD1 or TRBD2 (5 bases each). This CDR3 region has 18 residues. The germline V gene has CDR1 SEHNR and CDR2 FQNEAQ (reference sequence). V was cut by 5 bases and J by 0 bases, with 23 bases left in between. CDR3 coding DNA: TGTGCCAGCAGCCCACCCCGGCCCCTAGCAGGGAGCTCCTACGAGCAGTACTTC. The encoded protein is CASSPPRPLAGSSYEQYF.

In its sample, this clone was seen once. This sequence joins TRBV6-1 and TRBJ1-1; 8 positions agree with TRBD1. V lost 7 bases and J lost 7; bases outside the gene matches: 14. Looked up from germline, CDR1 is MNHNS and CDR2 is SASEGT. CDR3 size: 15 residues. CDR3 nucleotide sequence: TGTGCCAGCACAAGAGGCGTAGACAGGGGATATGAAGCTTTCTTT. Protein sequence: CASTRGVDRGYEAFF.

V usage is TRBV19 and J usage is TRBJ1-2; tentatively, D is TRBD1 (5 bases). Between the trimmed V and J ends, which lost 6 bases and 0 bases, there was a span of 14 bases. Germline V gene data show CDR1 as LNHDA and CDR2 as SQIVND (reference sequence). The CDR3 contains 15 residues. The CDR3 is CASRSPSGSNYGYTF. The CDR3 DNA sequence: TGTGCCAGTAGATCCCCCTCAGGGTCTAACTATGGCTACACCTTC.

The gene calls are TRBV11-2 and TRBJ2-6; no reliable D call. The CDR3 totals 15 residues. The germline V and J ends were trimmed by 5 bases and 2 bases, with 10 bases remaining between them. Germline V gives CDR1 SGHAT, CDR2 FQNNGV. The CDR3 loop reads CASSQGMPGANVLTF. The CDR3 coding sequence is TGTGCCAGCAGCCAAGGTATGCCTGGGGCCAACGTCCTGACTTTC.

A few counts support this clone. The chain combines TRBV7-6 with TRBJ1-1; the D gene is possibly TRBD1 (6 bases). CDR3 length: 16 amino acids. V gave up 5 bases and J gave up 0 bases, with 16 bases separating them. Germline assignment: CDR1 SGHVS and CDR2 FNYEAQ. CDR3 loop: CASSQTAQGLNTEAFF. CDR3 in DNA: TGTGCCAGCAGCCAGACGGCACAGGGCCTGAACACTGAAGCTTTCTTT.

The chain carries TRBV7-2 and TRBJ2-7; TRBD2 is a possible D gene (6 bases). Germline V gene sequence: CDR1 SGHTA, CDR2 FQGNSA. V was trimmed by 2 bases and J by 2 bases, leaving 10 bases between them. This CDR3 spans 14 amino acids. This CDR3 reads CASSLNSGAYEQYF. Written as DNA, the CDR3 is TGTGCCAGCAGCTTAAACTCGGGAGCCTACGAGCAGTACTTC.